This T cell receptor beta chain originates from a study of shared clonotypes between healthy human individuals. Worth noting for this clone: Its specificity is unknown.

Per the study methods: Junction-only immunoSEQ sequences carried no quality scores, so filtering differed. The method was immunoSEQ multiplex PCR; TCRdb's version includes in-frame clones alone and lacks a portion of them. D and trimming come from the DNA, and the V and J calls and clone size come from that table. The table has about 1.5 million clones, 95% to 99% seen once. The V and J ends lost 1 base and 2 bases respectively, with 18 bases between them. The CDR3 is 18 residues long. Germline V gives CDR1 SEHNR, CDR2 FQNEAQ (reference sequence). The study's findings and limits: Unshared clonotypes carried lower generation probabilities than those common to all four donors. Generally, estimated richness proved larger in naive subsets than it did in memory subsets. Sequencing depth was expected to affect clonotype sharing among donors.

Sequencing was carried out using naive CD4+ T cells sorted from blood. The sample's subset: CD45RA+ positively selected. This receptor was identified in a man under 40 in good health. The V and J genes are TRBV7-9 and TRBJ1-5; no firm D call. The CDR3 nucleotides read TGTGCCAGCAGCTTAGGCTTCGGGGTCGGGATTGGCAATCAGCCCCAGCATTTT. This encodes CASSLGFGVGIGNQPQHF.